The clone carrying this T cell receptor beta chain showed up just once. Only in-frame clones appear in the TCRdb table, and some are missing; sequencing was by immunoSEQ multiplex PCR. The sample lists some 330,000 clones, around 86% occurring once. The sample is drawn from a study of blood T cell repertoires in COVID-19. The participants were between about 18 and 100 years old and came from about two dozen US areas. Assignments of participants to cohorts depended upon their own reported clinical history. This receptor was identified in a man aged 30 to 39 who had recovered from COVID-19. Sequenced input: PBMCs or T cells enriched from blood (not recorded which).

The CDR3 region is CASSGQLAAYNEQFF. Written as DNA, the CDR3 is TGTGCCAGCAGCGGCCAGCTAGCGGCCTACAATGAGCAGTTCTTC. The chain employs TRBV3-1 (or the pseudogene TRBV3-2) and TRBJ2-1; 7 bases fit TRBD2. The trim removed 5 bases at V and 2 bases at J, leaving 6 bases unmatched. The CDR3 covers 15 residues. Germline V CDR1 and CDR2: LGHDT, YNNKEL (reference sequence).